The 26 T cell receptor beta chains given below trace back to one sample, sequenced in a study of blood T cell repertoires in COVID-19. Sequencing was performed with immunoSEQ multiplex PCR; in TCRdb, only in-frame clones are kept and a portion is missing. The sample has around 260,000 clones; approximately 79% are singletons. Material for sequencing was PBMCs or T cells enriched from blood (not recorded which). The receptors were sampled from a man younger than 40 with acute COVID-19.

The chain recombines TRBV18 with TRBJ2-7, with TRBD1 as a possible D gene (5 bases). Germline V gives CDR1 KGHSH, CDR2 LQKENI. This CDR3 has 14 amino acids. V lost 3 bases and J lost 2, with 11 bases in between. The CDR3 sequence: CASSPSAGTYEQYV. Written as DNA, the CDR3 is TGTGCCAGCTCACCCTCGGCAGGGACCTACGAGCAGTACGTC.

This chain connects TRBV6-1 to TRBJ2-5; 11 bases map to TRBD2. The germline V gene encodes CDR1 MNHNS and CDR2 SASEGT. V was pared by 0 bases and J by 2 bases, with 14 bases of the junction left unmatched. The CDR3 runs 20 residues. CDR3 bases: TGTGCCAGCAGTGAAGCTCCTATTCAGAGACTAGCGGGACCTCAAGAGACCCAGTACTTC. The encoded protein is CASSEAPIQRLAGPQETQYF.

The chain joins TRBV6-5 to TRBJ1-2; no clear D gene. The CDR3 is 14 amino acids. CDR1 is MNHEY and CDR2 is SVGAGI in the germline V gene. V lost 4 bases and J 3 bases, leaving 12 bases between the germline ends. The CDR3 is CASSSPAGHYGYTF. In DNA form, the CDR3 reads TGTGCCAGCAGTTCCCCCGCCGGTCACTATGGCTACACCTTC.

With regard to this clone: Other DNA sequences of this sample code for an identical CDR3. The rearrangement uses TRBV19 and TRBJ1-1, with TRBD1 identical over 8 bases. V lost 5 bases and J lost 5; bases outside the gene matches: 1. In germline, CDR1 is LNHDA, CDR2 SQIVND (reference sequence). The CDR3 is 12 amino acids. The CDR3 loop reads CASSHRGTEAFF. The CDR3 DNA sequence: TGTGCCAGTAGTCACAGGGGGACTGAAGCTTTCTTT.

The rearrangement links TRBV11-3 to TRBJ2-5; 11 bases are shared with TRBD1. V trimming: 3 bases; J trimming: 4 bases; junction bases outside the gene matches: 4. CDR3 length: 15 residues. Germline CDR1 is SGHNT and CDR2 is YENEEA. The DNA for the CDR3 is TGTGCCAGCAGCTTCGGACAGGGGGCCGGAGAGACCCAGTACTTC. It yields the protein CASSFGQGAGETQYF.

This rearrangement joins TRBV11-2 to TRBJ1-2; no firm D call. This CDR3 is 14 amino acids long. V was cut by 3 bases and J by 2 bases, with 10 bases left in between. Germline V CDR1 and CDR2: SGHAT, FQNNGV. DNA of the CDR3: TGTGCCAGCAGCTTTACAGACCTAAACTATGGCTACACCTTC. This gives the protein CASSFTDLNYGYTF.

This rearrangement joins TRBV3-1 (or the pseudogene TRBV3-2) to TRBJ2-5; 10 bases line up with TRBD1. The CDR3 is 15 amino acids. The V segment lost 2 bases and the J segment 6 bases; nucleotides outside the gene matches: 6. CDR1 and CDR2 (germline): LGHDT, YNNKEL (reference sequence). CDR3 in DNA: TGTGCCAGCAGCCAACCGACAGGGGGCGGAAAGACCCAGTACTTC. Protein product: CASSQPTGGGKTQYF.

CDR3 in amino acids: CASSIGSNRGRRETQYF. Written as DNA, the CDR3 is TGTGCCAGTAGTATAGGGTCTAACAGGGGGCGCCGTGAGACCCAGTACTTC. This chain uses TRBV19 with TRBJ2-5; 9 bases are a match to TRBD1. This CDR3 spans 17 amino acids. CDR1 is LNHDA and CDR2 is SQIVND in the germline V gene (reference sequence). Unmatched junction bases numbered 11, after V lost 1 base and J lost 5 bases.

This clone was seen a single time. V gene TRBV19 combines with J gene TRBJ2-6; 7 bases map to TRBD1. V lost 4 bases, J lost 2 bases, and 5 bases stayed unmatched. The CDR3 runs 16 residues. The germline V gene encodes CDR1 LNHDA and CDR2 SQIVND (reference sequence). The CDR3 reads CASSTEGTAGANVLTF. The CDR3, as DNA: TGTGCCAGTAGTACCGAAGGGACAGCTGGGGCCAACGTCCTGACTTTC.

The chain joins TRBV11-1 to TRBJ2-7; tentative D call: TRBD2 (5 bases). CDR1 is SGHAT, CDR2 FQDESV, per germline (reference sequence). V was trimmed by 2 bases and J by 4 bases, leaving 9 bases between them. The CDR3 runs 13 residues. CDR3 sequence reads: CASSLTRGYEQYV. CDR3 DNA: TGTGCCAGCAGCTTAACCAGAGGGTACGAGCAGTACGTC.

This chain uses TRBV28 with TRBJ1-1; no firm D call. Per germline, CDR1 MDHEN and CDR2 SYDVKM. The CDR3 sequence is 12 residues long. V lost 1 base and J lost 8, with 8 bases in between. DNA for the CDR3: TGTGCCAGCAGTTTATTGTCCAGGGAAGCTTTCTTT. This gives the protein CASSLLSREAFF.

As to this clone: One end of the junction varies from germline; a read error may be responsible. J is TRBJ2-1 and V is TRBV11-3; 7 nucleotides agree with TRBD1. The CDR3 loop spans 16 amino acids. CDR1 SGHNT and CDR2 YENEEA come from the germline V gene. CDR3 region: CASSLDRASSYNEQFF. CDR3 bases: TGTGCCAGCAGCCTAGACAGGGCCAGCTCCTACAATGAGCAGTTCTTC.

V is TRBV6-5 and J is TRBJ1-5, with D hard to call. CDR1 MNHEY and CDR2 SVGAGI come from the germline V gene. This CDR3 contains 13 residues. Trimming removed 5 bases from V and 3 bases from J, with 8 bases in between. The CDR3 is CASSPRDNQPQHF. For the CDR3, the DNA is TGTGCCAGCAGTCCCCGGGACAATCAGCCCCAGCATTTT.

The chain employs TRBV7-2 and TRBJ1-2; TRBD1 might be the D (5 bases). Trimming removed 3 bases from V and 2 bases from J, with 19 bases in between. This CDR3 has 17 amino acids. From germline, CDR1 is SGHTA and CDR2 FQGNSA. The CDR3 loop reads CASSFLSGLQKNYGYTF. The CDR3 coding sequence is TGTGCCAGCAGCTTTCTGTCGGGACTTCAGAAGAACTATGGCTACACCTTC.

The chain carries TRBV29-1 and TRBJ1-2; 7 bases agree with TRBD1. CDR1 and CDR2 from the germline V gene are SQVTM and ANQGSEA. There are 14 residues in the CDR3. The ends lost 7 bases at V and 3 bases at J; junction bases unmatched: 11. In DNA, the CDR3 is TGCAGCGCCCCGGGGGACAGCGATTACTATGGCTACACCTTC. Protein: CSAPGDSDYYGYTF.

J is TRBJ1-6 and V is TRBV30; possibly TRBD1 for D (5 bases). Looked up from germline, CDR1 is GTSNPN and CDR2 is SVGIG (reference sequence). Trimming shortened V by 3 bases and J by 9 bases, and 18 bases separated the two germline ends. The CDR3 totals 15 residues. In DNA, the CDR3 is TGTGCCTGGAGAAGAGGTGACTTCACAGGTTCACCCCTCCACTTT. Translation gives CAWRRGDFTGSPLHF. Complete variable domain (other parts from reference TRBV30 and TRBJ1-6): SQTIHQWPATLVQPVGSPLSLECTVEGTSNPNLYWYRQAAGRGLQLLFYSVGIGQISSEVPQNLSASRPQDRQFILSSKKLLLSDSGFYLCAWRRGDFTGSPLHFGNGTRLTVT.

To note about this clone: This CDR3 is also generated by other DNA sequences in the sample. The J gene is TRBJ2-1, the V gene TRBV9; TRBD2 is a possible D gene (5 bases). The germline V gene has CDR1 SGDLS and CDR2 YYNGEE. The CDR3 is made up of 14 amino acids. Trimming pared 2 bases from V and 7 bases from J, leaving 13 bases between. The CDR3 nucleotides are TGTGCCAGCAGCGTCACCGGGCTAGCTAATGAGCAGTTCTTC. This encodes CASSVTGLANEQFF.

The chain employs TRBV18 and TRBJ1-2, with D possibly being TRBD1 (6 bases). The germline V gene has CDR1 KGHSH and CDR2 LQKENI. This CDR3 has 15 residues. V was pared by 8 bases and J by 2 bases, with 18 bases between. The CDR3 is CASTPVLQGNYGYTF. Here the CDR3 DNA reads TGTGCCAGCACGCCTGTACTACAGGGAAACTATGGCTACACCTTC.

The chain carries TRBV19 and TRBJ2-1; TRBD2 matches at 10 bases. This CDR3 contains 14 residues. From germline, CDR1 is LNHDA and CDR2 SQIVND (reference sequence). After removal of 7 bases from V and 9 bases from J, the junction contained 9 bases not matched to a gene. The CDR3, as DNA: TGTGCCAGTAAAACTAGCGGGATACTCGTTGAGCAGTTCTTC. Its translation is CASKTSGILVEQFF.

Remarks on this clone: Additional DNA sequences in this sample encode the identical CDR3. The chain employs TRBV9 and TRBJ2-2, with TRBD2 as a possible D gene (5 bases). Trimming removed 1 base at V and 3 bases at J, with 7 bases between. The germline CDR1 and CDR2 sequences are SGDLS and YYNGEE. The CDR3 is made up of 14 amino acids. The CDR3 region is CASSVTGDTGELFF. The CDR3 region has the DNA TGTGCCAGCAGCGTAACCGGGGACACCGGGGAGCTGTTTTTT.

The chain combines TRBV6-1 with TRBJ1-1, with TRBD1 identical over 10 bases. The CDR3 runs 14 residues. Trimming took 4 bases from V and 5 from J; bases not matched to a gene: 4. Germline values: CDR1 MNHNS, CDR2 SASEGT. For the CDR3, the DNA is TGTGCCAGCAGTGTGACAGGGGGCTGGACTGAAGCTTTCTTT. It codes for CASSVTGGWTEAFF.

CDR3 sequence reads: CASSEGLITPLRNSPLHF. CDR3 sequence (DNA): TGTGCCAGCAGTGAAGGGCTCATCACCCCCCTGCGGAATTCACCCCTCCACTTT. The chain has TRBV6-1 and TRBJ1-6; D unresolved. CDR3 length: 18 residues. Germline V CDR1 and CDR2: MNHNS, SASEGT. V dropped 1 base and J dropped 7 bases, with 20 bases sitting between them.

This chain uses TRBV19 with TRBJ1-2; D is unclear. Germline CDR1 is LNHDA and CDR2 is SQIVND (reference sequence). The CDR3 contains 14 residues. V was trimmed by 5 bases and J by 8 bases, leaving 18 bases between them. CDR3 nucleotides: TGTGCCAGTAGTCCCCGGGCGCGGTCGGGGGGCTACACCTTC. Translating it yields CASSPRARSGGYTF. Together with reference TRBV19 and TRBJ1-2, the CDR3 gives the full variable domain: DGGITQSPKYLFRKEGQNVTLSCEQNLNHDAMYWYRQDPGQGLRLIYYSQIVNDFQKGDIAEGYSVSREKKESFPLTVTSAQKNPTAFYLCASSPRARSGGYTFGSGTRLTVV.

In its sample, this clone was seen a few times. The V gene is TRBV15, the J gene TRBJ1-1; D possibly corresponds to TRBD1 (6 bases). The V and J ends lost 4 bases and 5 bases respectively, with 23 bases between them. The CDR3 extends over 17 amino acids. The germline V gene has CDR1 LNHNV and CDR2 YYDKDF (reference sequence). CDR3: CATSTRDTIGDYTEAFF. The DNA for the CDR3 is TGTGCCACCAGCACCAGGGACACCATAGGGGATTATACTGAAGCTTTCTTT. Full variable domain (missing parts from reference TRBV15 and TRBJ1-1): DAMVIQNPRYQVTQFGKPVTLSCSQTLNHNVMYWYQQKSSQAPKLLFHYYDKDFNNEADTPDNFQSRRPNTSFCFLDIRSPGLGDTAMYLCATSTRDTIGDYTEAFFGQGTRLTVV.

The chain links TRBV4-2 to TRBJ1-2; D uncertain. Germline V gene lookup returns CDR1 LGHNA and CDR2 YNFKEQ. Trimming removed 3 bases at V and 3 bases at J, with 14 bases between. The length of the CDR3 is 15 residues. The DNA for the CDR3 is TGTGCCAGCAGCCAGATGGATGGGCACGACTATGGCTACACCTTC. This sequence encodes CASSQMDGHDYGYTF.

The chain recombines TRBV9 with TRBJ2-1; 7 positions agree with TRBD1. The germline gives CDR1 SGDLS, CDR2 YYNGEE. This CDR3 region has 15 residues. Unmatched junction bases numbered 6, after V lost 0 bases and J lost 6 bases. CDR3 residues: CASSVGQRDSNEQFF. DNA of the CDR3: TGTGCCAGCAGCGTAGGGCAGAGGGACAGCAATGAGCAGTTCTTC.